The 24 T cell receptor beta chains presented below share a single source sample, sequenced in a study of blood T cell repertoires in COVID-19 (dated by TCRdb to about 2020). The library relied on the immunoSEQ multiplex PCR assay. TCRdb mirrors the immuneACCESS table, restricted to in-frame sequences. Some clones are absent from its copies; in checked studies, under half trace to an unresolved V gene, and the reason for the others is unknown. Recorded for this sample are about 500,000 clones; around 90% of them occurred a single time. 0.7% of the sample lies in the top ten. Sequenced sample: PBMCs or T cells enriched from blood (not recorded which). Receptors originate from a woman aged 18-29 years who had recovered from COVID-19.

The V gene is TRBV20-1, the J gene TRBJ2-3; 9 bases match TRBD1. Losses at the gene ends were 3 bases for V and 2 bases for J; bases not matched to a gene: 6. The CDR3 is 15 amino acids. Germline assignment: CDR1 DFQATT and CDR2 SNEGSKA (reference sequence). The CDR3 loop is CSASERDRATDTQYF. CDR3 nucleotide sequence: TGCAGTGCTAGTGAGAGGGACAGGGCCACAGATACGCAGTATTTT.

The chain uses TRBV3-1 (or the pseudogene TRBV3-2) and TRBJ1-1; 9 positions match TRBD1. The CDR3 is 15 amino acids. Germline V lookup: CDR1 LGHDT, CDR2 YNNKEL (reference sequence). V lost 4 bases, J lost 4 bases, and 7 bases stayed unmatched. CDR3 sequence: CASSPRDRESTEAFF. Written as DNA, the CDR3 is TGTGCCAGCAGCCCCCGGGACAGGGAATCCACTGAAGCTTTCTTT.

The chain recombines TRBV10-3 with TRBJ2-3; D unclear. The CDR3 covers 14 residues. V was clipped by 0 bases and J by 1 base, with 5 bases between them. Germline V gene data show CDR1 as ENHRY and CDR2 as SYGVKD. This CDR3 is CAISESSGTDTQYF. For the CDR3, the DNA is TGTGCCATCAGTGAGTCGAGCGGCACAGATACGCAGTATTTT.

This chain connects TRBV30 to TRBJ1-2; the D gene is possibly TRBD1 (6 bases). The CDR3 contains 13 residues. Germline V CDR1 and CDR2: GTSNPN, SVGIG (reference sequence). Trimming shortened V by 2 bases and J by 6 bases, and 13 bases separated the two germline ends. In DNA form, the CDR3 reads TGTGCCTGGAGTCGGGGGGCTGGGGATGGCTACACCTTC. Translating it yields CAWSRGAGDGYTF.

This clone was counted once. The chain combines TRBV7-6 with TRBJ2-2; 7 nucleotides line up with TRBD1. The CDR3 covers 15 residues. Germline CDR1 reads SGHVS; CDR2 reads FNYEAQ. Germline trimming cut 5 bases from V and 6 bases from J; bases unmatched to any gene: 9. CDR3 residues: CASSRQGGEAGELFF. The CDR3 DNA reads TGTGCCAGCAGCCGACAGGGTGGAGAAGCCGGGGAGCTGTTTTTT.

This chain connects TRBV3-1 (or the pseudogene TRBV3-2) to TRBJ2-3; 12 bases align to TRBD2. Germline V CDR1 and CDR2: LGHDT, YNNKEL (reference sequence). The CDR3 is 13 residues long. The V gene end was trimmed by 3 bases and the J gene end by 15 bases; junction bases not matched to a gene: 7. The CDR3 DNA follows: TGTGCCAGCAGCCAGGTACTAGCGGGGGGCACCTATTTT. Translating it yields CASSQVLAGGTYF.

The chain couples TRBV25-1 to TRBJ1-1; 9 bases are shared with TRBD1. CDR1 and CDR2 (germline): MGHDK, SYGVNS. The CDR3 is 16 amino acids. J was trimmed by 4 bases and V by 4 bases; bases with no gene match: 10. In DNA form, the CDR3 reads TGTGCCAGCAGTGCAAACAGGGGGCGCCTAATCACTGAAGCTTTCTTT. It is translated as CASSANRGRLITEAFF. Using reference TRBV25-1 and TRBJ1-1 for the parts outside the CDR3, the full variable domain is EADIYQTPRYLVIGTGKKITLECSQTMGHDKMYWYQQDPGMELHLIHYSYGVNSTEKGDLSSESTVSRIRTEHFPLTLESARPSHTSQYLCASSANRGRLITEAFFGQGTRLTVV.

The chain combines TRBV12-3 or TRBV12-4 with TRBJ1-3, with 7 bases fitting TRBD1. With V trimmed by 6 bases and J by 8 bases, 7 bases remained unmatched. The CDR3 has 13 amino acids. This CDR3 reads CASRDRQSDTIYF. The DNA of the CDR3 is TGTGCCAGCAGGGACAGGCAATCGGACACCATATATTTT.

V usage is TRBV6-4 and J usage is TRBJ1-5, with D unresolved. V dropped 2 bases and J dropped 7 bases, with 24 bases sitting between them. The CDR3 runs to 18 residues. Germline-derived CDR1 and CDR2 are MRHNA and SNTAGT. CDR3 DNA: TGTGCCAGCAGTGACGTCGTCCTATTTGGTCCTCGGGAACAGCCCCAGCATTTT. It translates to CASSDVVLFGPREQPQHF.

The chain has TRBV30 and TRBJ2-7; TRBD2 is a possible D gene (6 bases). The V end was cut by 4 bases, the J end by 5 bases, with 21 bases between. CDR1 GTSNPN and CDR2 SVGIG come from the germline V gene (reference sequence). The CDR3 contains 15 residues. This CDR3 is CAWNLGGQSSNEQYF. CDR3 bases: TGTGCCTGGAACCTGGGAGGACAATCCTCGAACGAGCAGTACTTC.

V usage is TRBV5-4 and J usage is TRBJ2-1; TRBD2 is a possible D gene (7 bases). The CDR3 totals 15 residues. V gave up 4 bases and J gave up 4 bases, with 15 bases separating them. Germline CDR1 SGHNT, CDR2 YYREEE (reference sequence). CDR3 in DNA: TGTGCCAGCAGCCCGAGGGGGGGCAATTACAATGAGCAGTTCTTC. This sequence encodes CASSPRGGNYNEQFF.

This rearrangement joins TRBV20-1 to TRBJ1-1, with 7 positions matching TRBD1. Germline V CDR1 and CDR2: DFQATT, SNEGSKA (reference sequence). This CDR3 comprises 14 residues. With 3 bases clipped from V and 4 bases from J, the junction kept 8 bases outside the gene matches. The CDR3 DNA reads TGCAGTGCTAGTCAGGGGGGTTGGGGCACTGAAGCTTTCTTT. It is translated as CSASQGGWGTEAFF.

V is TRBV2 and J is TRBJ2-5, with D perhaps matching TRBD2 (5 bases). This CDR3 spans 13 amino acids. V shed 6 bases and J shed 5 bases, with 13 bases lying between them. Per the germline V gene, CDR1 is SNHLY and CDR2 is FYNNEI. The CDR3 DNA reads TGTGCCAGCAGCGCCGCGGGTCCGGAGACCCAGTACTTC. It codes for CASSAAGPETQYF. Using reference TRBV2 and TRBJ2-5 for the parts outside the CDR3, the full variable domain is EPEVTQTPSHQVTQMGQEVILRCVPISNHLYFYWYRQILGQKVEFLVSFYNNEISEKSEIFDDQFSVERPDGSNFTLKIRSTKLEDSAMYFCASSAAGPETQYFGPGTRLLVL.

The J gene is TRBJ1-2, the V gene TRBV4-1, with 8 bases matching TRBD1. The CDR3 extends over 15 amino acids. The ends lost 0 bases at V and 7 bases at J; junction bases unmatched: 7. Germline V gives CDR1 MGHRA, CDR2 YSYEKL. For the CDR3, the DNA is TGCGCCAGCAGCCAAGAGACAGGGGTTAGGGGTGGCTACACCTTC. The encoded protein is CASSQETGVRGGYTF.

The V call is TRBV18, the J call TRBJ1-5, with D uncertain. This CDR3 has 14 residues. V dropped 2 bases and J dropped 7 bases, with 12 bases sitting between them. In germline, CDR1 is KGHSH, CDR2 LQKENI. The CDR3 region is CASSPVEEEQPQHF. The CDR3 DNA is TGTGCCAGCTCACCAGTTGAGGAGGAACAGCCCCAGCATTTT. Complete variable domain (other parts from reference TRBV18 and TRBJ1-5): NAGVMQNPRHLVRRRGQEARLRCSPMKGHSHVYWYRQLPEEGLKFMVYLQKENIIDESGMPKERFSAEFPKEGPSILRIQQVVRGDSAAYFCASSPVEEEQPQHFGDGTRLSIL.

The chain combines TRBV12-5 with TRBJ1-5; 9 nucleotides match TRBD1. V shed 4 bases, J shed 5 bases, and the junction held 9 bases outside the gene matches. The CDR3 is 16 amino acids. CDR1 and CDR2 (germline): LGHNT, FRNRAP. The CDR3 coding sequence is TGTGCTAGTGGTTGGGGACAGGGAATATTGGATCAGCCCCAGCATTTT. The encoded protein is CASGWGQGILDQPQHF.

This clone was observed a single time. This chain links TRBV6-5 with TRBJ1-4, with TRBD1 as a possible D gene (5 bases). This CDR3 is 15 amino acids long. CDR1 MNHEY and CDR2 SVGAGI come from the germline V gene. V was clipped by 6 bases and J by 4 bases, with 15 bases between them. The CDR3 region is CASSPGQAYNEKLFF. The DNA for the CDR3 is TGTGCCAGCAGCCCCGGACAAGCCTATAATGAAAAACTGTTTTTT.

Note on this clone: The sample contains more than one DNA sequence encoding this CDR3. The V and J genes are TRBV12-3 or TRBV12-4 and TRBJ1-5; D gene uncertain. V lost 3 bases to trimming and J lost 7 bases, with 10 bases between them. The CDR3 sequence is 13 residues long. The CDR3 sequence is CASSLGGGQPQHF. The CDR3 DNA is TGTGCCAGCAGTTTGGGTGGCGGGCAGCCCCAGCATTTT.

This clone has just one count. Additional DNA sequences in this sample encode the identical CDR3. The gene calls are TRBV18 and TRBJ1-1; D unclear. CDR1 is KGHSH, CDR2 LQKENI, per germline. V shed 2 bases and J shed 0 bases, with 4 bases lying between them. The CDR3 runs 13 residues. The DNA for the CDR3 is TGTGCCAGCTCACCAGGCCTGAACACTGAAGCTTTCTTT. Translated: CASSPGLNTEAFF.

V and J are TRBV6-5 and TRBJ1-1, with TRBD1 matching 8 bases. Trimming took 2 bases from V and 1 from J; bases not matched to a gene: 0. Germline V gene data show CDR1 as MNHEY and CDR2 as SVGAGI. CDR3 length equals 14 residues. The CDR3 sequence is CASSYQGANTEAFF. As DNA, the CDR3 is TGTGCCAGCAGTTACCAGGGGGCGAACACTGAAGCTTTCTTT.

The chain combines TRBV2 with TRBJ2-4, with D possibly TRBD2 on 7 matching bases. Trimming shortened V by 7 bases and J by 6 bases, and 10 bases separated the two germline ends. The CDR3 totals 12 residues. The germline gives CDR1 SNHLY, CDR2 FYNNEI. In DNA form, the CDR3 reads TGTGCCAGCAAGGGAGGGGGAAACATTCAGTACTTC. It is translated as CASKGGGNIQYF. Full variable domain (outside the CDR3, taken from reference TRBV2 and TRBJ2-4): EPEVTQTPSHQVTQMGQEVILRCVPISNHLYFYWYRQILGQKVEFLVSFYNNEISEKSEIFDDQFSVERPDGSNFTLKIRSTKLEDSAMYFCASKGGGNIQYFGAGTRLSVL.

This chain joins TRBV7-9 and TRBJ2-7; TRBD1 matches 8 bases. CDR3 length equals 15 residues. V shed 3 bases and J 5 bases; nucleotides not matched to a gene: 9. Looked up from germline, CDR1 is SEHNR and CDR2 is FQNEAQ (reference sequence). This CDR3 reads CASSFVGQGRHEQYF. CDR3 coding DNA: TGTGCCAGCAGCTTTGTCGGACAGGGTCGGCACGAGCAGTACTTC.

The rearrangement joins TRBV5-4 to TRBJ1-6; TRBD1 matches 7 bases. The germline V gene encodes CDR1 SGHNT and CDR2 YYREEE (reference sequence). V dropped 4 bases and J dropped 6; count of bases not matched to a gene: 7. This CDR3 spans 15 amino acids. CDR3 nucleotides: TGTGCCAGCAGCGACCGACAGGGAGGTAATTCACCCCTCCACTTT. The encoded protein is CASSDRQGGNSPLHF.

V usage is TRBV7-9 and J usage is TRBJ1-5; no definite D call. The CDR3 has 15 amino acids. Trimming took off 6 bases at V and 0 bases at J, with 12 bases between the two ends. Germline V lookup: CDR1 SEHNR, CDR2 FQNEAQ (reference sequence). CDR3 protein: CASSPGGYSNQPQHF. The CDR3 DNA is TGTGCCAGCAGTCCGGGAGGGTATAGCAATCAGCCCCAGCATTTT.